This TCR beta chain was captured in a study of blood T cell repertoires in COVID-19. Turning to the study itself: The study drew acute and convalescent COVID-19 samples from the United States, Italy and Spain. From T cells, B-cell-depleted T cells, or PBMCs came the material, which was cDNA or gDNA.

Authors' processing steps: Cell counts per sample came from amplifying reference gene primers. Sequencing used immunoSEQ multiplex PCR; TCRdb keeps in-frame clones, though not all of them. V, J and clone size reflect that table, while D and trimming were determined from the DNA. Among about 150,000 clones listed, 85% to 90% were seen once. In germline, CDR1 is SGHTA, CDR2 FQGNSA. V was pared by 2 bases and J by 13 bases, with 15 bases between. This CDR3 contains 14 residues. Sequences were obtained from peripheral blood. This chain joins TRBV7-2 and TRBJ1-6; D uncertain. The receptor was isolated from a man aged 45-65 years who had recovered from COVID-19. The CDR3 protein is CASSLKYESVPLHF. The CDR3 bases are TGTGCCAGCAGCTTAAAATACGAATCGGTCCCCCTCCACTTT.